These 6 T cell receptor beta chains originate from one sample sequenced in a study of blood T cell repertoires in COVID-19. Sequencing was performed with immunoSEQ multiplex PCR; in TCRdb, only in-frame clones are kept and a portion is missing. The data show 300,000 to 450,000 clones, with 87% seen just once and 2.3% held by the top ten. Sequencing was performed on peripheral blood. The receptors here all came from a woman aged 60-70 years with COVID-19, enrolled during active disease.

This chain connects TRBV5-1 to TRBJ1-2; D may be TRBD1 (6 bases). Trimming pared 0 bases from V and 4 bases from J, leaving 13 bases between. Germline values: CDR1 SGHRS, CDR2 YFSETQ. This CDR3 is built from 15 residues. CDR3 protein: CASSLAGQSFYGYTF. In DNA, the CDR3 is TGCGCCAGCAGCTTGGCAGGACAGTCCTTCTATGGCTACACCTTC.

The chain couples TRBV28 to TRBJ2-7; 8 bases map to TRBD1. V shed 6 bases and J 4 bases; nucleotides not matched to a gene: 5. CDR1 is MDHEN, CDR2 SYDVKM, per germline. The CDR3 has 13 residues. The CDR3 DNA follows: TGTGCCAGCAGCTCCGGGACAGGTTACGAGCAGTACTTC. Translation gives CASSSGTGYEQYF.

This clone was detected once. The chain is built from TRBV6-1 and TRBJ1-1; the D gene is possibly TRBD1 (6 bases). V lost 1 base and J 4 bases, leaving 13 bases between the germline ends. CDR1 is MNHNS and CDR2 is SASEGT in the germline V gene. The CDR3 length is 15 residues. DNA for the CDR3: TGTGCCAGCAGTGAAGAGGCAGGGGAGAGCACTGAAGCTTTCTTT. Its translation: CASSEEAGESTEAFF.

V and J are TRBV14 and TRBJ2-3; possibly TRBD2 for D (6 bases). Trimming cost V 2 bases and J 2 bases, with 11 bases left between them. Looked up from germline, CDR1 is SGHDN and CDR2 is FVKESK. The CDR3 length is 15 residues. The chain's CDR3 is CASSQHAGPTDTQYF. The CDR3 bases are TGTGCCAGCAGCCAACATGCGGGGCCCACAGATACGCAGTATTTT.

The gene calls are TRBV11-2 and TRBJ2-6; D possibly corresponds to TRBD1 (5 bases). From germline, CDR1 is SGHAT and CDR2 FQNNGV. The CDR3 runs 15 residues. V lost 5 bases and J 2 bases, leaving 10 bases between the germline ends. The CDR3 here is CASSQGVAGANVLTF. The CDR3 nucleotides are TGTGCCAGCAGCCAAGGGGTGGCTGGGGCCAACGTCCTGACTTTC.

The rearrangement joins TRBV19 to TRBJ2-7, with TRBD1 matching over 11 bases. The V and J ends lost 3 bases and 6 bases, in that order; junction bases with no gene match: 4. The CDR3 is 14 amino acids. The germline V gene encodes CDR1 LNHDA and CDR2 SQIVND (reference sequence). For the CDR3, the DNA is TGTGCCAGTAGTATCTGGGACAGGGGGTCCGAGCAGTACTTC. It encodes CASSIWDRGSEQYF.